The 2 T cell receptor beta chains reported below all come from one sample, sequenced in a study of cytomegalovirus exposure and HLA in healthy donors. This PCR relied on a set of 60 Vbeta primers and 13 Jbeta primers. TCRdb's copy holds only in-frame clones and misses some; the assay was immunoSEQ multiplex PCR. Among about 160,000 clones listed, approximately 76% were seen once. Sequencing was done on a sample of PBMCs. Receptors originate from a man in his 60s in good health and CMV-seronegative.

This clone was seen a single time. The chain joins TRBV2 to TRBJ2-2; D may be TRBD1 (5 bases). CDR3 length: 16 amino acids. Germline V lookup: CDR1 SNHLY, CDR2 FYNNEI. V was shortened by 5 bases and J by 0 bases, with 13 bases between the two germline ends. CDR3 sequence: CASSLWGGANTGELFF. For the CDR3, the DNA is TGTGCCAGCAGTTTATGGGGCGGAGCGAACACCGGGGAGCTGTTTTTT.

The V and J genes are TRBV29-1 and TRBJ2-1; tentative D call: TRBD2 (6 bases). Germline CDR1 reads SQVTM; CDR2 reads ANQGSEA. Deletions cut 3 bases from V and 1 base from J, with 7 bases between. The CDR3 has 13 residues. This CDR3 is CSVERGSYNEQFF. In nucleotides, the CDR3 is TGCAGCGTTGAGCGGGGATCCTACAATGAGCAGTTCTTC.